Listed here is a single TCR beta chain. Seattle cases were enrolled at active infection and followed longitudinally. The CDR3 consists of 16 residues. Between the trimmed V and J ends, which lost 6 bases and 7 bases, there was a span of 24 bases. Germline V gives CDR1 MDHEN, CDR2 SYDVKM. The data originate from a study of blood T cell repertoires in COVID-19. Original methodology: Counts of nucleated cells, estimated from reference gene primer amplification, were obtained. Libraries were prepared by immunoSEQ multiplex PCR; TCRdb keeps only in-frame clonotypes and omits some of them. That table furnishes V, J and clone size, whereas the DNA furnished D and trimming. The profile shows around 53,000 clones, around nine tenths of them singletons.

The sample consisted of peripheral blood. The origin of this receptor is a woman aged 60-70 years with COVID-19, enrolled during active disease. The V call is TRBV28, the J call TRBJ1-2, with D maybe TRBD1 (5 bases). CDR3 residues: CASSSIQAWEASGYTF. CDR3 nucleotides: TGTGCCAGCAGCTCGATACAGGCCTGGGAGGCTAGTGGCTACACCTTC.